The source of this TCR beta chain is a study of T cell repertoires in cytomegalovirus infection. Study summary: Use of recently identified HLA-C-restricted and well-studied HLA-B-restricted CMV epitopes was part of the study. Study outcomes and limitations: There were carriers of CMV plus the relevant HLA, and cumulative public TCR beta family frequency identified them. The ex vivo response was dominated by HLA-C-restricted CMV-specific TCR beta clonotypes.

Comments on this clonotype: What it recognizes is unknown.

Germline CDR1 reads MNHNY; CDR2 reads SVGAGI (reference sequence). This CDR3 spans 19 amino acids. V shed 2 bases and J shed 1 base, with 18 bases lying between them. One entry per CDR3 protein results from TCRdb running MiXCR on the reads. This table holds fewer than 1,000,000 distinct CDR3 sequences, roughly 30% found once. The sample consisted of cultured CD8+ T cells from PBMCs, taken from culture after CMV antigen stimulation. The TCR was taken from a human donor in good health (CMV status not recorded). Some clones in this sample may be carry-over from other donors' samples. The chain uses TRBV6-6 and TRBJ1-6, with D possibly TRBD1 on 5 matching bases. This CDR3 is CASSYVPGPLDSYNSPLHF. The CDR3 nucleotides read TGTGCCAGCAGTTACGTACCGGGACCACTGGATTCCTATAATTCACCCCTCCACTTT.